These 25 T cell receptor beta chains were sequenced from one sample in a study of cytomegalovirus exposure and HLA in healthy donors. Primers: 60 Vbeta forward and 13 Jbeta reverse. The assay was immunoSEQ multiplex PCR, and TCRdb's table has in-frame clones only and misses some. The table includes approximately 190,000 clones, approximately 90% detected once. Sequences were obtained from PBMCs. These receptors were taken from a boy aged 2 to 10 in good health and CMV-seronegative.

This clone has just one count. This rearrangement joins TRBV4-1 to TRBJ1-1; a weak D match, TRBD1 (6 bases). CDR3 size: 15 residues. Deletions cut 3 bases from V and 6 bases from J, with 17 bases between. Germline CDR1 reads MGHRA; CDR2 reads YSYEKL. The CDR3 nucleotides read TGCGCCAGCAGCCACGGGGACAAGGGCTTCGCTGAAGCTTTCTTT. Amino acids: CASSHGDKGFAEAFF.

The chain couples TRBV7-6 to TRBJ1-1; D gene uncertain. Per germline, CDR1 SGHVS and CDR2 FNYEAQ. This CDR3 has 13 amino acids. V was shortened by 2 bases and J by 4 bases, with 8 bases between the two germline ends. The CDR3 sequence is CASSLTRTTEAFF. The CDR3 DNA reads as TGTGCCAGCAGCTTAACTAGGACCACTGAAGCTTTCTTT. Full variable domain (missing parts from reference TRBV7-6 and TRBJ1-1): GAGVSQSPRYKVTKRGQDVALRCDPISGHVSLYWYRQALGQGPEFLTYFNYEAQQDKSGLPNDRFSAERPEGSISTLTIQRTEQRDSAMYRCASSLTRTTEAFFGQGTRLTVV.

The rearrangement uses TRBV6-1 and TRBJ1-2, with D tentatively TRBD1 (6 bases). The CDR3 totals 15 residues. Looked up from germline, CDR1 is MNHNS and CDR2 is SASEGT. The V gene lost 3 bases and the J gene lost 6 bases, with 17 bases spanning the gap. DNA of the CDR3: TGTGCCAGCAGTGAGCGGAAACAGGGATCCCATGGCTACACCTTC. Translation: CASSERKQGSHGYTF.

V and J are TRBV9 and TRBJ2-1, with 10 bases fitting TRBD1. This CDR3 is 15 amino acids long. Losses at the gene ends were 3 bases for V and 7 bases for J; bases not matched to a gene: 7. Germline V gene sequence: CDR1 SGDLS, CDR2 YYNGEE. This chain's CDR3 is CASSALGTGENEQFF. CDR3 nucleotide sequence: TGTGCCAGCAGCGCCCTCGGGACAGGGGAAAATGAGCAGTTCTTC.

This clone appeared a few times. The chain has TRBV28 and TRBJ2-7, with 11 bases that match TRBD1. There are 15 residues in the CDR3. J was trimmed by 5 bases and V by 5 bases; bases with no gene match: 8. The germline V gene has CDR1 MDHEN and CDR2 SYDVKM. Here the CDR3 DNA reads TGTGCCAGCAGTACCCGGACAGGGGGCATCAACGAGCAGTACTTC. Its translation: CASSTRTGGINEQYF.

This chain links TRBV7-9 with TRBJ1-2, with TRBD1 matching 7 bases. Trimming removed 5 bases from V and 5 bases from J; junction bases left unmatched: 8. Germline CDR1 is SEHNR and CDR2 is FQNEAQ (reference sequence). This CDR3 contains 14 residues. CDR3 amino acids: CASSKGQVMYGYTF. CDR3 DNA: TGTGCCAGCAGCAAAGGACAGGTCATGTATGGCTACACCTTC. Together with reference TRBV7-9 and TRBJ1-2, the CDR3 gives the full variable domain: DTGVSQNPRHKITKRGQNVTFRCDPISEHNRLYWYRQTLGQGPEFLTYFQNEAQLEKSRLLSDRFSAERPKGSFSTLEIQRTEQGDSAMYLCASSKGQVMYGYTFGSGTRLTVV.

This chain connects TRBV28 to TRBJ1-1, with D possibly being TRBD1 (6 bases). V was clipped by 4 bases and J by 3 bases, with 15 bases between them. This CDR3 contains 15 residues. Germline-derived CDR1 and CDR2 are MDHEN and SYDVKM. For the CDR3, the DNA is TGTGCCAGCAGTTCCTGGGACAACGGGGACACTGAAGCTTTCTTT. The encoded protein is CASSSWDNGDTEAFF.

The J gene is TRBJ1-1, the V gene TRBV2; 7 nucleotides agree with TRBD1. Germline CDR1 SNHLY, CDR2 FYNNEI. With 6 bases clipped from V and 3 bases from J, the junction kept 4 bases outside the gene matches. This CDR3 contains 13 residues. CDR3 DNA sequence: TGTGCCAGCAGGAACGACAGGGACACTGAAGCTTTCTTT. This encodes CASRNDRDTEAFF.

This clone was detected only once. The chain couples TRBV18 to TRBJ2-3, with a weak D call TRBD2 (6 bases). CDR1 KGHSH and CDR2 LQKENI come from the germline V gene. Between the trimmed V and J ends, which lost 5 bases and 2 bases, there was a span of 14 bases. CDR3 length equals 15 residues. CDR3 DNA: TGTGCCAGCTCATTTAACGGGGGTTCCACAGATACGCAGTATTTT. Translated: CASSFNGGSTDTQYF.

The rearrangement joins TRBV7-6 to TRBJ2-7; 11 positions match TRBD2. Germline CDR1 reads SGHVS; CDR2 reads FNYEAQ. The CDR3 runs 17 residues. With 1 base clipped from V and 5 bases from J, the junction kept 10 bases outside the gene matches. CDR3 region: CASSLGLAGGPSNEQYF. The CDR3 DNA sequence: TGTGCCAGCAGCTTAGGGTTAGCGGGAGGGCCTTCTAACGAGCAGTACTTC.

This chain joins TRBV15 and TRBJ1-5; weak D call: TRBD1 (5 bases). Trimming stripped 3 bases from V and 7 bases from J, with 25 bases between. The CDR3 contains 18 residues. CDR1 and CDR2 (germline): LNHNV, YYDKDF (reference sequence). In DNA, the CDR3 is TGTGCCACCAGCAGGCGGGAAGGCCCTGGGACGTTATCCCAGCCCCAGCATTTT. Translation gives CATSRREGPGTLSQPQHF.

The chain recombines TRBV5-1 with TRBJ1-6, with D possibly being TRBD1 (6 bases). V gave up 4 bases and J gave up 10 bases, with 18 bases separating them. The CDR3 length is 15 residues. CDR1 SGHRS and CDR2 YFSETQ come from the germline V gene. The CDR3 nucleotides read TGCGCCAGCAGCCGTGAGGTACAGGGTAACTCACCCCTCCACTTT. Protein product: CASSREVQGNSPLHF.

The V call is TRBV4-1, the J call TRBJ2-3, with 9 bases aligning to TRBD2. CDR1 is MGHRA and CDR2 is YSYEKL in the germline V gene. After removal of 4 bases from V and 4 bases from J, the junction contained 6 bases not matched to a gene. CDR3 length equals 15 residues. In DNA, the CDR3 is TGCGCCAGCAGCCTCCTGAGCGGGGGGCCAGATACGCAGTATTTT. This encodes CASSLLSGGPDTQYF.

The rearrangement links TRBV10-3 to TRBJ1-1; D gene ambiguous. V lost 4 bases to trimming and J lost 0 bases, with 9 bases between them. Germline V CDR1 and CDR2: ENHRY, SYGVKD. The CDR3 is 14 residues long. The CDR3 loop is CAISVAELNTEAFF. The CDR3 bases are TGTGCCATCAGTGTGGCAGAATTGAACACTGAAGCTTTCTTT.

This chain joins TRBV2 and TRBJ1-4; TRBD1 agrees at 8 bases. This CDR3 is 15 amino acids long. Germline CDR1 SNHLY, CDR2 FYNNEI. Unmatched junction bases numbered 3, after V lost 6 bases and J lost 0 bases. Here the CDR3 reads CASRGGQATNEKLFF. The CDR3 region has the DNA TGTGCCAGCAGGGGGGGACAGGCAACTAATGAAAAACTGTTTTTT.

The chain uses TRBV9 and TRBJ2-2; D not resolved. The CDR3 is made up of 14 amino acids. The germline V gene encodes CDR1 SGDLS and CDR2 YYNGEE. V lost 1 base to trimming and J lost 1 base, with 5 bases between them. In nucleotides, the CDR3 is TGTGCCAGCAGCGTAATATTGAACACCGGGGAGCTGTTTTTT. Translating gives CASSVILNTGELFF.

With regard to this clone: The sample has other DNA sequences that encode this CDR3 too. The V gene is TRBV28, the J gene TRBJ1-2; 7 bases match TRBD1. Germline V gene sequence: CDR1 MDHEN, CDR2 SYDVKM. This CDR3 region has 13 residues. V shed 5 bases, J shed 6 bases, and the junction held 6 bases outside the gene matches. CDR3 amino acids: CASSRRQGNGYTF. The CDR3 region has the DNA TGTGCCAGCAGTCGCCGACAGGGAAATGGCTACACCTTC.

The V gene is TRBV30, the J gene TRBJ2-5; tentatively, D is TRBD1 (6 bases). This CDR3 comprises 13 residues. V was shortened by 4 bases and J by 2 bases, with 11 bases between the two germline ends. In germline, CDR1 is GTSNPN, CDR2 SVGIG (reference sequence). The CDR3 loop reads CAWTLRGQETQYF. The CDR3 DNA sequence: TGTGCCTGGACCTTAAGGGGGCAAGAGACCCAGTACTTC.

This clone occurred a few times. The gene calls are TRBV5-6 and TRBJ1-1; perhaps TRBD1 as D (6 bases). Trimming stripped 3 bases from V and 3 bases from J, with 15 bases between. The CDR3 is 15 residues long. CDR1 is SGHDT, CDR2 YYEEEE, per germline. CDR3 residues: CASSSRDTIYTEAFF. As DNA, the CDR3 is TGTGCCAGCAGCTCCCGGGACACAATTTACACTGAAGCTTTCTTT.

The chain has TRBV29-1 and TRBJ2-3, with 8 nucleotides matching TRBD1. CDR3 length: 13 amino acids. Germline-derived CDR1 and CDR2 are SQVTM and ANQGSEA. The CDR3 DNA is TGCAGTTCTAGACAGGGGTCGACAGATACGCAGTATTTT. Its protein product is CSSRQGSTDTQYF.

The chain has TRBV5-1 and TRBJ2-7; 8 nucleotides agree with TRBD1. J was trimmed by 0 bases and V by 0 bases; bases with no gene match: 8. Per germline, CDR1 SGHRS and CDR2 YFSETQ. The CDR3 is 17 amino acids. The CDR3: CASSLEAAGTGSYEQYF. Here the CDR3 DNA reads TGCGCCAGCAGCTTGGAGGCGGCTGGGACAGGCTCCTACGAGCAGTACTTC.

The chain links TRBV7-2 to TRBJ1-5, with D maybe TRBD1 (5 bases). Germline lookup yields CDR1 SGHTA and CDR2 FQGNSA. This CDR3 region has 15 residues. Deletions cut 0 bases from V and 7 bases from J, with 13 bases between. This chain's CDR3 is CASSLAWGLGQPQHF. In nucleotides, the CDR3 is TGTGCCAGCAGCTTAGCGTGGGGCCTGGGGCAGCCCCAGCATTTT.

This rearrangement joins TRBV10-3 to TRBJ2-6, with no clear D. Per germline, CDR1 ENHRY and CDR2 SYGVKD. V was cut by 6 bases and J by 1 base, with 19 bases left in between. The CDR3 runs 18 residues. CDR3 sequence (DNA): TGTGCCATCAGGAGAGATTTGGCCTCCGGGTCTGGGGCCAACGTCCTGACTTTC. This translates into CAIRRDLASGSGANVLTF.

The DNA for the CDR3 is TGTGCCAGCAGCGGGCTCGGCCGAAACACCGGGGAGCTGTTTTTT. Translating it yields CASSGLGRNTGELFF. V and J are TRBV5-6 and TRBJ2-2, with D hard to call. The V and J ends lost 4 bases and 2 bases respectively, with 12 bases between them. The germline V gene encodes CDR1 SGHDT and CDR2 YYEEEE. The CDR3 is made up of 15 amino acids.

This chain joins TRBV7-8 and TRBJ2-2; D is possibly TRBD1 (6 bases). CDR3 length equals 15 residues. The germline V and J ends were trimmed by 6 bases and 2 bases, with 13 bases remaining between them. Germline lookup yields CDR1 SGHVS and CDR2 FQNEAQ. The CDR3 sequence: CASSKGQLNTGELFF. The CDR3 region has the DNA TGTGCCAGCAGTAAAGGACAGCTAAACACCGGGGAGCTGTTTTTT. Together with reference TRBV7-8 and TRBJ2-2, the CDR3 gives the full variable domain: GAGVSQSPRYKVAKRGQDVALRCDPISGHVSLFWYQQALGQGPEFLTYFQNEAQLDKSGLPSDRFFAERPEGSVSTLKIQRTQQEDSAVYLCASSKGQLNTGELFFGEGSRLTVL.